Sequencing of this TCR beta chain was carried out in a study of cytomegalovirus exposure and HLA in healthy donors. Overall study context: Researchers previously reported finding just under 120 million unique TCR beta sequences from approximately 190 million T cells. Among the 398 genotyped donors, around 85% were placed in the Caucasian-associated ancestry cluster.

The PCR ran on 60 Vbeta and 13 Jbeta primers. Authors' processing steps: In a later analysis, approximately 73 million unique TCR beta chains included roughly 11 million shared by two or more donors. Clones were sequenced by immunoSEQ multiplex PCR, and TCRdb holds only the in-frame ones, with some missing. V and J calls and clone size are given by that table; D and trimming were obtained from the DNA. The table has hundreds of thousands of clones, 85% to 90% seen once; the top ten hold 2% to 3%. As concerns this clone: The antigen is unknown.

Study-level points and caveats: Later analysis showed TCR association rates varying by HLA locus, highest for DRB1 and lowest for HLA-C.

Sequenced material: PBMCs. The TCR sequence derives from a woman between 18 and 30 years old in good health and CMV-seronegative.

The CDR3 DNA sequence: TGTGCCAGCAGCAAAGCCGAGGGGACAGGGGAAAGGTATCAGCCCCAGCATTTT. Its protein product is CASSKAEGTGERYQPQHF. The chain couples TRBV21-1 to TRBJ1-5; whether TRBD1, the table's D call, matches the DNA was not checked. TRBV21-1 is a documented pseudogene. CDR3 length equals 18 residues.